The 14 T cell receptor beta chains presented below share a single source sample, sequenced in a study of blood T cell repertoires in COVID-19. The assay was immunoSEQ multiplex PCR, and TCRdb's table has in-frame clones only and misses some. Of roughly 100,000 clones listed, 75% to 90% are singletons. Specimen: peripheral blood. Receptor source: a woman aged 50 to 60 with COVID-19, enrolled during active disease.

This clone was observed a handful of times. V and J are TRBV5-1 and TRBJ1-2; D might be TRBD1 (6 bases). Germline CDR1 SGHRS, CDR2 YFSETQ. Between the trimmed V and J ends, which lost 0 bases and 0 bases, there was a span of 12 bases. The CDR3 contains 16 residues. The CDR3 region has the DNA TGCGCCAGCAGCTTGGAACAGGGAGAATCTAACTATGGCTACACCTTC. Amino acid sequence: CASSLEQGESNYGYTF.

The V call is TRBV3-1 (or the pseudogene TRBV3-2), the J call TRBJ1-2; maybe TRBD1 (5 bases). Germline V gene lookup returns CDR1 LGHDT and CDR2 YNNKEL (reference sequence). This CDR3 has 13 residues. The V gene lost 1 base and the J gene lost 7 bases, with 10 bases spanning the gap. The CDR3 DNA follows: TGTGCCAGCAGCCAAGTAACAGGTAGTGGCTACACCTTC. This sequence encodes CASSQVTGSGYTF.

The chain uses TRBV5-4 and TRBJ2-1; 10 bases map to TRBD1. Germline assignment: CDR1 SGHNT and CDR2 YYREEE (reference sequence). The V segment lost 2 bases and the J segment 5 bases; nucleotides outside the gene matches: 4. The CDR3 spans 15 residues. CDR3 nucleotide sequence: TGTGCCAGCAGCTTTGACAGGGGGCTAAACAATGAGCAGTTCTTC. It translates to CASSFDRGLNNEQFF. The full variable domain, with the rest looked up from reference TRBV5-4 and TRBJ2-1, is ETGVTQSPTHLIKTRGQQVTLRCSSQSGHNTVSWYQQALGQGPQFIFQYYREEENGRGNFPPRFSGLQFPNYSSELNVNALELDDSALYLCASSFDRGLNNEQFFGPGTRLTVL.

This sequence joins TRBV28 and TRBJ2-7; 9 bases are shared with TRBD2. V gave up 1 base and J gave up 0 bases; unmatched junction bases: 10. The CDR3 extends over 18 amino acids. The germline V gene has CDR1 MDHEN and CDR2 SYDVKM. The chain's CDR3 is CASSLLGSGGSSSYEQYF. The CDR3 nucleotides read TGTGCCAGCAGTTTATTAGGTAGCGGGGGCTCGAGCTCCTACGAGCAGTACTTC.

V is TRBV30 and J is TRBJ2-5; 7 bases are shared with TRBD2. With V trimmed by 1 base and J by 4 bases, 6 bases remained unmatched. Germline CDR1 reads GTSNPN; CDR2 reads SVGIG (reference sequence). This CDR3 spans 14 amino acids. The CDR3: CAWSGAGLRETQYF. In nucleotides, the CDR3 is TGTGCCTGGAGTGGGGCGGGACTACGAGAGACCCAGTACTTC.

V is TRBV5-1 and J is TRBJ1-2; D might be TRBD1 (6 bases). The V gene's germline CDR1 is SGHRS and CDR2 YFSETQ. The CDR3 covers 14 residues. Trimming removed 3 bases at V and 5 bases at J, with 14 bases between. In nucleotides, the CDR3 is TGCGCCAGCAGCTCCGGCGGCCAGGGGTATGGCTACACCTTC. Protein sequence: CASSSGGQGYGYTF.

Only a few counts were recorded for this clone. The rearrangement links TRBV18 to TRBJ1-5; 7 bases match TRBD1. CDR3 size: 15 residues. Losses at the gene ends were 2 bases for V and 1 base for J; bases not matched to a gene: 2. The V gene's germline CDR1 is KGHSH and CDR2 LQKENI. The DNA of the CDR3 is TGTGCCAGCTCACCATCGACAGGGAGCAATCAGCCCCAGCATTTT. This sequence encodes CASSPSTGSNQPQHF.

The table lists this clone with a count of one. The genes are TRBV3-1 (or the pseudogene TRBV3-2) and TRBJ2-7, with 13 positions matching TRBD2. The length of the CDR3 is 14 residues. V dropped 5 bases and J dropped 4; count of bases not matched to a gene: 2. CDR1 is LGHDT and CDR2 is YNNKEL in the germline V gene (reference sequence). The CDR3 DNA reads TGTGCCAGCAGCGGACTAGCGGGGGTATACGAGCAGTACTTC. The encoded protein is CASSGLAGVYEQYF.

V usage is TRBV6-1 and J usage is TRBJ1-2; 7 positions agree with TRBD1. CDR1 and CDR2 from the germline V gene are MNHNS and SASEGT. CDR3 length equals 15 residues. V shed 2 bases and J 2 bases; nucleotides not matched to a gene: 5. CDR3 nucleotide sequence: TGTGCCAGCAGTGAAATGTCGGGACAGAACTATGGCTACACCTTC. Protein sequence: CASSEMSGQNYGYTF.

CDR3 bases: TGTGCCACCGCGGACTCTGGAGTTGAAGAGACCCAGTACTTC. Residues: CATADSGVEETQYF. V usage is TRBV24-1 and J usage is TRBJ2-5, with D maybe TRBD2 (5 bases). Per germline, CDR1 KGHDR and CDR2 SFDVKD. The CDR3 extends over 14 amino acids. The V and J ends lost 9 bases and 3 bases respectively, with 16 bases between them.

The rearrangement links TRBV30 to TRBJ1-2; D gene uncertain. The CDR3 runs to 12 residues. The V end lost 0 bases, the J end lost 11 bases, and 13 bases lay between the germline ends. The germline V gene encodes CDR1 GTSNPN and CDR2 SVGIG (reference sequence). CDR3 region: CAWSVYPRGYTF. The CDR3 DNA is TGTGCCTGGAGTGTATACCCCCGAGGGTACACCTTC. Supplemented by reference TRBV30 and TRBJ1-2, the full variable domain reads SQTIHQWPATLVQPVGSPLSLECTVEGTSNPNLYWYRQAAGRGLQLLFYSVGIGQISSEVPQNLSASRPQDRQFILSSKKLLLSDSGFYLCAWSVYPRGYTFGSGTRLTVV.

V usage is TRBV4-3 and J usage is TRBJ2-7; maybe TRBD2 (5 bases). Germline CDR1 is LGHNA and CDR2 is YSLEER. Trimming took off 3 bases at V and 2 bases at J, with 11 bases between the two ends. This CDR3 region has 14 residues. CDR3 DNA: TGCGCCAGCAGCCAGGCGAGCGGAACCTACGAGCAGTACTTC. Amino acids: CASSQASGTYEQYF.

The table lists this clone with a count of one. This chain connects TRBV27 to TRBJ2-2; D is possibly TRBD2 (7 bases). The germline V gene encodes CDR1 MNHEY and CDR2 SMNVEV (reference sequence). V shed 6 bases and J shed 2 bases, with 16 bases lying between them. This CDR3 is 16 amino acids long. The CDR3 nucleotides are TGTGCCAGCAGCAACTCTAGGGGGGGTAACACCGGGGAGCTGTTTTTT. Its translation is CASSNSRGGNTGELFF.

This sequence joins TRBV5-6 and TRBJ2-1; a possible D gene is TRBD1 (7 bases). V lost 5 bases, J lost 0 bases, and 15 bases lay in between. CDR3 length: 16 residues. Germline values: CDR1 SGHDT, CDR2 YYEEEE. In DNA form, the CDR3 reads TGTGCCAGCAGGATGGAGGGGGCGAACTCCTACAATGAGCAGTTCTTC. Translated: CASRMEGANSYNEQFF.